The 25 T cell receptor beta chains listed next were all sequenced from one sample in a study of shared clonotypes between healthy human individuals. The naive CD8 population came from CD45RO-negative cells selected for CCR7, without terminally differentiated effector memory CD45RA+ cells. Method: immunoSEQ multiplex PCR; TCRdb's copy keeps in-frame clones and lacks some. This table has about 2 million clones, about 95% appearing once. Source material: naive CD8+ T cells sorted from blood. These receptors all stem from a man in his late teens or twenties in good health.

This chain links TRBV5-1 with TRBJ2-1, with a possible D match to TRBD2 (6 bases). V lost 2 bases to trimming and J lost 6 bases, with 9 bases between them. The germline CDR1 and CDR2 sequences are SGHRS and YFSETQ. The length of the CDR3 is 13 residues. The CDR3 is CASSFLGGNEQFF. In DNA, the CDR3 is TGCGCCAGCAGCTTCTTGGGGGGCAATGAGCAGTTCTTC. Supplemented by reference TRBV5-1 and TRBJ2-1, the full variable domain reads KAGVTQTPRYLIKTRGQQVTLSCSPISGHRSVSWYQQTPGQGLQFLFEYFSETQRNKGNFPGRFSGRQFSNSRSEMNVSTLELGDSALYLCASSFLGGNEQFFGPGTRLTVL.

The chain links TRBV5-4 to TRBJ2-1; D assignment may be TRBD1 or TRBD2 (6 bases each). Germline CDR1 reads SGHNT; CDR2 reads YYREEE (reference sequence). CDR3 size: 14 residues. Trimming took off 4 bases at V and 10 bases at J, with 18 bases between the two ends. The CDR3 here is CASSPWGLASEQFF. In DNA form, the CDR3 reads TGTGCCAGCAGCCCCTGGGGGCTAGCGAGCGAGCAGTTCTTC.

The rearrangement links TRBV6-6 to TRBJ1-2; D is unresolved. This CDR3 is 13 amino acids long. In germline, CDR1 is MNHNY, CDR2 SVGAGI (reference sequence). V dropped 8 bases and J dropped 7 bases, with 17 bases sitting between them. The CDR3 spells CASLLEGIVGYTF. CDR3 nucleotide sequence: TGTGCCAGCCTTCTGGAGGGTATAGTTGGCTACACCTTC.

The chain links TRBV27 to TRBJ1-3, with 7 bases that match TRBD1. This CDR3 comprises 15 residues. V lost 5 bases and J lost 0; bases outside the gene matches: 4. CDR1 is MNHEY and CDR2 is SMNVEV in the germline V gene (reference sequence). This CDR3 is CASSPGDSSGNTIYF. For the CDR3, the DNA is TGTGCCAGCAGTCCCGGGGACAGCTCTGGAAACACCATATATTTT.

V is TRBV27 and J is TRBJ2-1; 8 bases are shared with TRBD2. The V and J ends lost 2 bases and 5 bases, in that order; junction bases with no gene match: 8. The CDR3 consists of 16 residues. Germline assignment: CDR1 MNHEY and CDR2 SMNVEV (reference sequence). CDR3 sequence (DNA): TGTGCCAGCAGTTTAAGTTACGCGGGAGGACACAATGAGCAGTTCTTC. The encoded protein is CASSLSYAGGHNEQFF.

The rearrangement uses TRBV7-9 and TRBJ2-3; 8 bases align to TRBD2. Germline V gene data show CDR1 as SEHNR and CDR2 as FQNEAQ (reference sequence). This CDR3 region has 14 residues. V dropped 9 bases and J dropped 0; count of bases not matched to a gene: 5. CDR3 in DNA: TGTGCCAGTGATCTAGCGGGCAGCACAGATACGCAGTATTTT. Translating it yields CASDLAGSTDTQYF.

The V and J genes are TRBV7-9 and TRBJ1-1, with TRBD1 as a possible D gene (5 bases). Per the germline V gene, CDR1 is SEHNR and CDR2 is FQNEAQ (reference sequence). The V end lost 5 bases, the J end lost 4 bases, and 23 bases lay between the germline ends. The CDR3 is 17 amino acids. In DNA form, the CDR3 reads TGTGCCAGCAGCGCCCGTCTGGGGGACTCGGGTGGCACTGAAGCTTTCTTT. Its translation is CASSARLGDSGGTEAFF.

The genes are TRBV4-3 and TRBJ2-1; no reliable D call. The germline V and J ends were trimmed by 0 bases and 3 bases, with 9 bases remaining between them. Germline-derived CDR1 and CDR2 are LGHNA and YSLEER. The CDR3 is 15 residues long. Here the CDR3 reads CASSQDHNFYNEQFF. The CDR3 region has the DNA TGCGCCAGCAGCCAAGATCATAACTTCTACAATGAGCAGTTCTTC.

V is TRBV27 and J is TRBJ2-1, with D unresolved. V lost 1 base and J 3 bases, leaving 4 bases between the germline ends. Germline values: CDR1 MNHEY, CDR2 SMNVEV (reference sequence). This CDR3 spans 13 amino acids. The DNA of the CDR3 is TGTGCCAGCAGTTTATTACACTACAATGAGCAGTTCTTC. Protein: CASSLLHYNEQFF.

The CDR3 is CASSLTGVAKNIQYF. For the CDR3, the DNA is TGTGCCAGCAGTTTGACAGGTGTAGCCAAAAACATTCAGTACTTC. The chain recombines TRBV27 with TRBJ2-4; D is perhaps TRBD1 (6 bases). The CDR3 extends over 15 amino acids. V was pared by 3 bases and J by 0 bases, with 9 bases between. CDR1 is MNHEY, CDR2 SMNVEV, per germline (reference sequence).

This clone was detected once. V usage is TRBV7-9 and J usage is TRBJ2-7; D might be TRBD2 (5 bases). Trimming shortened V by 5 bases and J by 8 bases, and 10 bases separated the two germline ends. The CDR3 sequence is 11 residues long. Looked up from germline, CDR1 is SEHNR and CDR2 is FQNEAQ (reference sequence). DNA of the CDR3: TGTGCCAGCAGCCCGGGGTTGAAGCAGTACTTC. Protein sequence: CASSPGLKQYF. The full variable domain, in which reference TRBV7-9 and TRBJ2-7 provide the parts outside the CDR3, is DTGVSQNPRHKITKRGQNVTFRCDPISEHNRLYWYRQTLGQGPEFLTYFQNEAQLEKSRLLSDRFSAERPKGSFSTLEIQRTEQGDSAMYLCASSPGLKQYFGPGTRLTVT.

The chain joins TRBV4-1 to TRBJ2-2; a weak D match, TRBD2 (5 bases). Germline CDR1 and CDR2: MGHRA and YSYEKL. Trimming removed 4 bases from V and 7 bases from J, with 13 bases in between. CDR3 length: 14 residues. CDR3 sequence reads: CASSPPPGIGELFF. In DNA, the CDR3 is TGCGCCAGCAGCCCCCCCCCGGGGATCGGGGAGCTGTTTTTT.

A word on this clone: This same CDR3 is encoded by further DNA sequences in the sample. This chain joins TRBV9 and TRBJ2-5; D might be TRBD1 or TRBD2, each matching 6 bases. CDR3 size: 15 residues. The germline gives CDR1 SGDLS, CDR2 YYNGEE. V lost 0 bases to trimming and J lost 4 bases, with 13 bases between them. CDR3 DNA: TGTGCCAGCAGCGTAGACGGCGGAGGGGGAGAGACCCAGTACTTC. Its translation: CASSVDGGGGETQYF.

This clone was counted once. CDR3: CASSDGTGGREQYF. The CDR3 DNA reads TGCGCCAGCAGCGACGGGACAGGGGGCCGCGAGCAGTACTTC. The chain has TRBV5-1 and TRBJ2-7; 12 bases agree with TRBD1. The CDR3 runs 14 residues. V was clipped by 4 bases and J by 6 bases; unmatched bases: 5. Germline loops: CDR1 SGHRS, CDR2 YFSETQ.

The V and J genes are TRBV7-2 and TRBJ1-3; D uncertain. Germline assignment: CDR1 SGHTA and CDR2 FQGNSA. CDR3 length: 15 amino acids. V was clipped by 4 bases and J by 0 bases, with 10 bases between them. The CDR3 DNA reads as TGTGCCAGCAGCTCCGGACCTACCTCTGGAAACACCATATATTTT. It encodes CASSSGPTSGNTIYF.

The V gene is TRBV7-9, the J gene TRBJ2-1; perhaps TRBD2 as D (5 bases). The CDR3 sequence is 16 residues long. Deletions cut 1 base from V and 6 bases from J, with 16 bases between. Per the germline V gene, CDR1 is SEHNR and CDR2 is FQNEAQ (reference sequence). The CDR3 DNA reads TGTGCCAGCAGCTTAGTTACGGGAATTACTTCCAATGAGCAGTTCTTC. This encodes CASSLVTGITSNEQFF.

Of note for this clone: Other DNA sequences in the same sample also yield this CDR3. The chain carries TRBV27 and TRBJ2-1, with 8 positions matching TRBD2. The CDR3 has 16 residues. Germline V gene data show CDR1 as MNHEY and CDR2 as SMNVEV (reference sequence). V trimming: 5 bases; J trimming: 5 bases; junction bases outside the gene matches: 11. The CDR3 DNA is TGTGCCAGCAGTCCCTCAGCGGGAGAGTCCCACAATGAGCAGTTCTTC. As protein: CASSPSAGESHNEQFF.

This chain joins TRBV2 and TRBJ1-2; D is possibly TRBD1 (5 bases). The CDR3 runs 15 residues. Trimming took 1 base from V and 5 from J, leaving 14 bases between them. Germline-derived CDR1 and CDR2 are SNHLY and FYNNEI. CDR3 coding DNA: TGTGCCAGCAGTGAAGTCGCAGGGCTTTTTTATGGCTACACCTTC. Translation gives CASSEVAGLFYGYTF. The full variable domain, rest sourced from reference TRBV2 and TRBJ1-2, is EPEVTQTPSHQVTQMGQEVILRCVPISNHLYFYWYRQILGQKVEFLVSFYNNEISEKSEIFDDQFSVERPDGSNFTLKIRSTKLEDSAMYFCASSEVAGLFYGYTFGSGTRLTVV.

The CDR3 DNA reads as TGTGCCATCAGTGCCGGCGCAAGCACAGATACGCAGTATTTT. Its protein product is CAISAGASTDTQYF. The chain couples TRBV10-3 to TRBJ2-3; no reliable D call. The CDR3 runs 14 residues. CDR1 is ENHRY, CDR2 SYGVKD, per germline. Trimming stripped 4 bases from V and 0 bases from J, with 8 bases between.

This clone has only one observation. The J gene is TRBJ2-5, the V gene TRBV6-1, with D possibly being TRBD1 (5 bases). The CDR3 sequence is 14 residues long. Germline assignment: CDR1 MNHNS and CDR2 SASEGT. V lost 3 bases, J lost 1 base, and 9 bases lay in between. CDR3 bases: TGTGCCAGCAGTGATGGGGCATTCCAAGAGACCCAGTACTTC. It is translated as CASSDGAFQETQYF.

This sequence joins TRBV2 and TRBJ2-1; 7 nucleotides align to TRBD2. The junction had 5 bases not matched to a gene; V was cut back by 4 bases and J by 2 bases. Germline loops: CDR1 SNHLY, CDR2 FYNNEI. The CDR3 runs 15 residues. CDR3 sequence (DNA): TGTGCCAGCAGTGGCCCGGGGGGTACCTACAATGAGCAGTTCTTC. It encodes CASSGPGGTYNEQFF. Full variable domain (outside the CDR3, taken from reference TRBV2 and TRBJ2-1): EPEVTQTPSHQVTQMGQEVILRCVPISNHLYFYWYRQILGQKVEFLVSFYNNEISEKSEIFDDQFSVERPDGSNFTLKIRSTKLEDSAMYFCASSGPGGTYNEQFFGPGTRLTVL.

V is TRBV7-2 and J is TRBJ2-3, with D possibly matching TRBD2 (7 bases). Trimming left V 2 bases short and J 2 bases short, with 17 bases between. The germline V gene has CDR1 SGHTA and CDR2 FQGNSA. The CDR3 is made up of 17 amino acids. The CDR3 reads CASSLNPTGGVTDTQYF. In DNA form, the CDR3 reads TGTGCCAGCAGCTTAAACCCGACGGGGGGCGTCACAGATACGCAGTATTTT.

The V gene is TRBV6-5, the J gene TRBJ2-7; tentative D call: TRBD1 (8 bases). The CDR3 runs 14 residues. The germline V gene encodes CDR1 MNHEY and CDR2 SVGAGI. Trimming took 5 bases from V and 3 from J, leaving 14 bases between them. CDR3 sequence reads: CASSATGGDYEQYF. CDR3 nucleotide sequence: TGTGCCAGCAGTGCTACAGGGGGGGACTACGAGCAGTACTTC.

The rearrangement joins TRBV5-1 to TRBJ2-7; D remains ambiguous. Germline values: CDR1 SGHRS, CDR2 YFSETQ. V was cut by 1 base and J by 0 bases, with 14 bases left in between. This CDR3 comprises 16 residues. The chain's CDR3 is CASSLRGPSTSYEQYF. The CDR3 nucleotides read TGCGCCAGCAGCTTGCGTGGGCCCTCTACCTCCTACGAGCAGTACTTC.

This chain uses TRBV29-1 with TRBJ1-2; unclear D gene. The length of the CDR3 is 15 residues. Trimming pared 0 bases from V and 7 bases from J, leaving 18 bases between. Germline CDR1 SQVTM, CDR2 ANQGSEA. CDR3 bases: TGCAGCGTTGAAGATACGTACACCTTGGGCTCTGGCTACACCTTC. As protein: CSVEDTYTLGSGYTF. Supplemented by reference TRBV29-1 and TRBJ1-2, the full variable domain reads SAVISQKPSRDICQRGTSLTIQCQVDSQVTMMFWYRQQPGQSLTLIATANQGSEATYESGFVIDKFPISRPNLTFSTLTVSNMSPEDSSIYLCSVEDTYTLGSGYTFGSGTRLTVV.